This T cell receptor (beta chain) is drawn from a study of regulatory T cells in long-lasting Graves disease. Looking at the study overall: Patients with persistent Graves' disease had over 5 years of antithyroid drugs and persistent TSH receptor antibodies. General study points: Persistent disease preferred TRBV28, TRBJ1-2 and TRBJ2-5.

Germline CDR1 and CDR2: MDHEN and SYDVKM. The CDR3 totals 13 residues. V was clipped by 5 bases and J by 4 bases; unmatched bases: 2. Sample time point: persistent/refractory GD, antithyroid drugs over 5 years with positive TRAb. There was RNA extracted from PBMCs, and the TCR library was made from it. In its sample, this clonotype was seen many times. Its antigen is not identified. Sequencing libraries for TCR beta were prepared with iRepertoire HTBI primers and Arm-PCR of CDR3 regions. TCRdb reprocessed the multiplex PCR reads via MiXCR and lists one record per CDR3 protein. Among hundreds of thousands of distinct CDR3 sequences listed, around 30% were seen once.

The sequence derives from a female donor with Graves disease. The sample in question was peripheral blood mononuclear cells (PBMCs), obtained when the disease was refractory, from a patient treated with antithyroid drugs. The V and J genes are TRBV28 and TRBJ1-2, with 9 bases fitting TRBD1. The CDR3 loop reads CASSMTGGYGYTF. The CDR3 DNA follows: TGTGCCAGCAGTATGACAGGGGGCTATGGCTACACCTTC.